The 14 T cell receptor beta chains given below trace back to one sample, sequenced in a study of T cells in Graves' hyperthyroidism and ophthalmopathy. There were TCR beta CDR3 regions amplified from RNA transcripts. Researchers ran a first-round RT-PCR on the TCR CDR3 using the HTBI primer set. TCRdb re-derived calls from the multiplex PCR reads in MiXCR, one entry per CDR3 protein. Among approximately 690,000 distinct CDR3 sequences listed, under 25% were seen once. Sequenced: blood. These receptors all come from a man aged 25-45 years with Graves' ophthalmopathy.

V and J are TRBV5-1 and TRBJ2-5, with D possibly TRBD2 on 6 matching bases. The CDR3 sequence is 16 residues long. V lost 0 bases to trimming and J lost 5 bases, with 17 bases between them. The germline gives CDR1 SGHRS, CDR2 YFSETQ. Here the CDR3 DNA reads TGCGCCAGCAGCTTGGTTCCGCCGGGAAGCGGGGAGACCCAGTACTTC. The encoded protein is CASSLVPPGSGETQYF.

The V call is TRBV12-3 or TRBV12-4, the J call TRBJ2-5; D is ambiguous. The ends were cut back, 8 bases at V and 0 bases at J, with 4 bases in the middle. This CDR3 is built from 11 residues. This CDR3 is CASADQETQYF. CDR3 nucleotide sequence: TGTGCCAGCGCGGACCAAGAGACCCAGTACTTC.

The CDR3 sequence is CAWVSSGPTGELFF. The DNA of the CDR3 is TGTGCCTGGGTTTCTAGCGGCCCAACCGGGGAGCTGTTTTTT. This sequence joins TRBV30 and TRBJ2-2, with 7 bases aligning to TRBD2. J gave up 5 bases and V 5 bases, and 8 bases lay outside the gene matches. The germline gives CDR1 GTSNPN, CDR2 SVGIG (reference sequence). The CDR3 is made up of 14 amino acids.

This clonotype was observed a handful of times. The V gene is TRBV11-2, the J gene TRBJ1-1; D is perhaps TRBD1 (5 bases). Germline V gives CDR1 SGHAT, CDR2 FQNNGV. The CDR3 runs 14 residues. Trimming stripped 5 bases from V and 4 bases from J, with 14 bases between. DNA for the CDR3: TGTGCCAGCAGCCGGGGCGATTGGGCCACTGAAGCTTTCTTT. Translated, it gives CASSRGDWATEAFF.

A few counts support this clonotype. The chain couples TRBV6-1 to TRBJ1-4, with D tentatively TRBD1 (6 bases). Trimming removed 5 bases at V and 5 bases at J, with 15 bases between. The CDR3 is 15 amino acids. Germline V lookup: CDR1 MNHNS, CDR2 SASEGT. The CDR3 protein is CASSNVQGINEKLFF. The CDR3 DNA reads as TGTGCCAGCAGTAACGTACAGGGCATAAATGAAAAACTGTTTTTT.

The rearrangement links TRBV9 to TRBJ2-7; D not resolved. Trimming stripped 4 bases from V and 2 bases from J, with 10 bases between. The germline CDR1 and CDR2 sequences are SGDLS and YYNGEE. The CDR3 runs to 13 residues. Written as DNA, the CDR3 is TGTGCCAGCAGCAACGGGCCCGCCTACGAGCAGTACTTC. Protein product: CASSNGPAYEQYF.

This clonotype was observed a handful of times. The chain is built from TRBV20-1 and TRBJ2-1; possibly TRBD2 for D (7 bases). Trimming took off 1 base at V and 4 bases at J, with 26 bases between the two ends. From germline, CDR1 is DFQATT and CDR2 SNEGSKA (reference sequence). The CDR3 covers 19 residues. The CDR3 loop reads CSARVPKNSSAGAYNEQFF. The CDR3 nucleotides are TGCAGTGCTAGAGTCCCAAAGAACTCGAGCGCGGGGGCGTACAATGAGCAGTTCTTC.

This clonotype was observed a handful of times. This chain joins TRBV7-9 and TRBJ2-6, with D possibly matching TRBD1 (6 bases). Trimming shortened V by 1 base and J by 1 base, and 17 bases separated the two germline ends. Looked up from germline, CDR1 is SEHNR and CDR2 is FQNEAQ (reference sequence). There are 19 residues in the CDR3. The CDR3 DNA reads TGTGCCAGCAGCTTAGGTCCGCCGGGACACCCGTCTGGGGCCAACGTCCTGACTTTC. Translating gives CASSLGPPGHPSGANVLTF.

In this sample, this clonotype turned up a few times. The chain couples TRBV30 to TRBJ1-6, with TRBD1 matching 7 bases. With V trimmed by 6 bases and J by 13 bases, 12 bases remained unmatched. Germline CDR1 reads GTSNPN; CDR2 reads SVGIG (reference sequence). The CDR3 totals 13 residues. In DNA, the CDR3 is TGTGCCTGCTCGACAGGGAGAAAAGTGCCCCTCCACTTT. Residues: CACSTGRKVPLHF.

The rearrangement uses TRBV3-1 and TRBJ2-2; possible D gene TRBD1, 5 bases. This CDR3 contains 14 residues. Germline CDR1 reads LGHDT; CDR2 reads YNNKEL (reference sequence). V was cut by 6 bases and J by 3 bases, with 11 bases left in between. CDR3: CASRGRGDTGELFF. CDR3 nucleotides: TGTGCCAGCAGAGGAAGGGGCGACACCGGGGAGCTGTTTTTT.

This clonotype was seen repeatedly, ten times or more. V usage is TRBV28 and J usage is TRBJ1-5; perhaps TRBD1 as D (5 bases). V was shortened by 5 bases and J by 8 bases, with 10 bases between the two germline ends. The CDR3 is made up of 12 amino acids. Germline V CDR1 and CDR2: MDHEN, SYDVKM. The CDR3 loop is CASSRGTEPQHF. Here the CDR3 DNA reads TGTGCCAGCAGTAGGGGAACCGAGCCCCAGCATTTT.

In its sample, this clonotype was seen a few times. V gene TRBV28 combines with J gene TRBJ2-7; no firm D call. The germline CDR1 and CDR2 sequences are MDHEN and SYDVKM. This CDR3 comprises 13 residues. Trimming shortened V by 1 base and J by 3 bases, and 7 bases separated the two germline ends. CDR3 sequence (DNA): TGTGCCAGCAGTTTATCCCACCTCTACGAGCAGTACTTC. Translation: CASSLSHLYEQYF. Using reference TRBV28 and TRBJ2-7 for the parts outside the CDR3, the full variable domain is DVKVTQSSRYLVKRTGEKVFLECVQDMDHENMFWYRQDPGLGLRLIYFSYDVKMKEKGDIPEGYSVSREKKERFSLILESASTNQTSMYLCASSLSHLYEQYFGPGTRLTVT.

J is TRBJ1-5 and V is TRBV20-1, with 9 bases fitting TRBD1. Germline trimming cut 5 bases from V and 10 bases from J; bases unmatched to any gene: 9. Germline V gene sequence: CDR1 DFQATT, CDR2 SNEGSKA (reference sequence). The CDR3 contains 13 residues. CDR3 amino acids: CSAPFETGGPQHF. In DNA, the CDR3 is TGCAGTGCTCCTTTTGAGACAGGGGGACCCCAGCATTTT.

This clonotype has just a few counts. J is TRBJ2-3 and V is TRBV6-2 or TRBV6-3; 8 bases align to TRBD2. The length of the CDR3 is 15 residues. Trimming took 6 bases from V and 6 from J; bases not matched to a gene: 11. CDR1 is MNHEY and CDR2 is SVGEGT in the germline V gene. Here the CDR3 DNA reads TGTGCCAGCAGACCCATCGGGGGGGCGCCGGATACGCAGTATTTT. This encodes CASRPIGGAPDTQYF.